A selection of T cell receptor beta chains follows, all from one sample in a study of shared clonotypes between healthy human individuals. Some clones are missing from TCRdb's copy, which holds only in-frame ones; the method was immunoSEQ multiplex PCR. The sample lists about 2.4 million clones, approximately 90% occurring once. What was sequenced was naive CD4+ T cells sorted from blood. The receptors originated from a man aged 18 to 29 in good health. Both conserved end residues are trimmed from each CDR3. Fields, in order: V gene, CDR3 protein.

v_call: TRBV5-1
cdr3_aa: ASSGSGTSTDTQY

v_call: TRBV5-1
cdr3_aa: ASSLVSRTDSPLH

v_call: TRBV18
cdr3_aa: ASSPQGAKDEQY

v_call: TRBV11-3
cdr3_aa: ASSLGEDIQY

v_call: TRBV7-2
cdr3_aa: ASSLGQGGYYEQY

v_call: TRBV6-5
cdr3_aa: ASSYSTSGDEQY

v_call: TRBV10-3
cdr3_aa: AISESVIGSFGDTQY

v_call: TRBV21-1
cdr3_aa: ASSKGPQGPGTEAF

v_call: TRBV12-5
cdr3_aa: ASGLLPAGPYGYT

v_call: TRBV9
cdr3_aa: ASSLAGGEGETQY

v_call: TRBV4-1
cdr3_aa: ASSHPGTGDTEAF

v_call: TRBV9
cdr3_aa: ASSASAGQGLTDTQY

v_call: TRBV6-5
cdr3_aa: ASSHGQGTYEQY

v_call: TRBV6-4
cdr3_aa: ASSSSGRGEQF